These T cell receptor beta chains were read from a single sample in a study of Graves' ophthalmopathy and Graves' hyperthyroidism. TCRdb ran MiXCR on the multiplex PCR reads and lists one entry per CDR3 protein. This sample carries more than 300,000 distinct CDR3 sequences, roughly 14% of them seen once, and the ten largest clones take approximately 7%. The specimen was peripheral blood. The source is a young woman with stable Graves' hyperthyroidism. Each CDR3 is given with its conserved first and last residue. D genes are given only for firm matches. Not all rows give a size; the values are once, few, many and, for expanded clones, a class.

cdr3_aa cdr3_nt clone_size j_call d_call v_call
CASKITWTGDQPQHF TGTGCCAGCAAGATTACTTGGACAGGTGATCAGCCCCAGCATTTT many TRBJ1-5 TRBD1 TRBV6-5
CASRPGTGGNYEQYF TGTGCCAGCAGACCCGGGACAGGGGGCAACTACGAGCAGTACTTC many TRBJ2-7 TRBD1 TRBV6-2/TRBV6-3
CASSQDGRGLTEAFF TGCGCCAGCAGCCAAGATGGGAGGGGGCTAACTGAAGCTTTCTTT NA TRBJ1-1 TRBD1 TRBV4-1
CASSQGPVTVTKNIQYF TGTGCCAGCAGCCAAGGTCCGGTCACGGTGACCAAAAACATTCAGTACTTC NA TRBJ2-4 NA TRBV14
CSAQDRDPYEQYF TGCAGTGCGCAAGACAGGGACCCCTACGAGCAGTACTTC many TRBJ2-7 TRBD1 TRBV20-1
CASSLVTVLNTEAFF TGTGCCAGCAGCTTGGTGACAGTCCTGAACACTGAAGCTTTCTTT many TRBJ1-1 NA TRBV5-4
CASSPTGGRDGYTF TGTGCCAGCAGTCCCACAGGGGGCAGGGATGGCTACACCTTC many TRBJ1-2 TRBD1 TRBV12-3/TRBV12-4
CASSFSRGNTIYF TGTGCCAGCAGCTTTTCTCGGGGAAACACCATATATTTT NA TRBJ1-3 NA TRBV11-3
CSGLTGGTEAFF TGCAGCGGCCTAACAGGGGGGACTGAAGCTTTCTTT many TRBJ1-1 TRBD1 TRBV29-1
CASRTRGAAYEQYF TGTGCCAGCAGGACCCGGGGGGCCGCCTACGAGCAGTACTTC many TRBJ2-7 NA TRBV12-3/TRBV12-4
CASSLMRVGFEGYTF TGTGCCAGCAGTTTAATGAGGGTGGGATTTGAAGGCTACACCTTC many TRBJ1-2 NA TRBV12-3/TRBV12-4
CASSLSPNEQFF TGTGCCAGCAGTTTATCCCCGAATGAGCAGTTCTTC NA TRBJ2-1 NA TRBV27
CASSPATGFNYGYTF TGTGCCAGCTCACCAGCGACAGGGTTCAACTATGGCTACACCTTC NA TRBJ1-2 TRBD1 TRBV18
CATSDLTGSSYEQYF TGTGCCACCAGTGATTTGACGGGGAGCTCCTACGAGCAGTACTTC many TRBJ2-7 NA TRBV24-1
CASSGQGSAYGYTF TGTGCCAGCAGTGGACAGGGTAGCGCCTATGGCTACACCTTC NA TRBJ1-2 TRBD1 TRBV6-2/TRBV6-3
CASSYRGPGNTEAFF TGCGCCAGCAGCTACAGGGGGCCGGGGAACACTGAAGCTTTCTTT many TRBJ1-1 TRBD1 TRBV5-1
CATAAVQQYF TGTGCCACCGCGGCGGTTCAGCAGTACTTC NA TRBJ2-7 NA TRBV2
CASSSDREANYGYTF TGTGCCAGCAGTTCCGACAGGGAAGCCAACTATGGCTACACCTTC many TRBJ1-2 TRBD1 TRBV27
CASSLDRTYNSPLHF TGTGCCAGCAGTTTAGACAGAACCTATAATTCACCCCTCCACTTT many TRBJ1-6 NA TRBV27
CASSVDPNQPQHF TGTGCCAGCAGTGTTGATCCGAATCAGCCCCAGCATTTT many TRBJ1-5 NA TRBV6-1
CASTSGLNTGELFF TGTGCCAGCACGTCGGGGCTAAACACCGGGGAGCTGTTTTTT many TRBJ2-2 NA TRBV6-5
CASSGGGTGDEQYF TGTGCCAGCAGTGGGGGGGGAACAGGGGACGAGCAGTACTTC many TRBJ2-7 NA TRBV2
CASSLLDGSSLHF TGTGCCAGCAGTTTATTAGACGGTTCCTCGCTCCACTTT many TRBJ1-6 NA TRBV27
CASRLSTGANYGYTF TGTGCCAGCAGACTCTCGACAGGGGCGAACTATGGCTACACCTTC many TRBJ1-2 TRBD1 TRBV14
CASSSGVGGRNTEAFF TGTGCCAGCAGCTCAGGTGTTGGGGGGCGGAACACTGAAGCTTTCTTT few TRBJ1-1 NA TRBV11-2
CSAQNLESSYEQYF TGCAGTGCTCAAAATTTAGAAAGCTCCTACGAGCAGTACTTC many TRBJ2-7 NA TRBV20-1
CASSLGEKGDTQYF TGTGCCAGCAGCTTAGGGGAGAAAGGAGATACGCAGTATTTT NA TRBJ2-3 NA TRBV11-3
CASTREGTANTEAFF TGTGCCAGCACCCGAGAGGGGACCGCGAACACTGAAGCTTTCTTT NA TRBJ1-1 NA TRBV6-1
CASSDRPGGPQHF TGTGCCAGCAGCGATCGACCGGGAGGGCCCCAGCATTTT many TRBJ1-5 NA TRBV12-3/TRBV12-4
CASSLTLAGGGNEQFF TGTGCCAGCAGCTTAACTCTAGCGGGGGGCGGCAATGAGCAGTTCTTC NA TRBJ2-1 TRBD2 TRBV11-2
CASSINQNTEAFF TGTGCCAGTAGTATCAACCAGAACACTGAAGCTTTCTTT many TRBJ1-1 NA TRBV19
CASAGGAFERTQYF TGTGCCTCAGCAGGGGGCGCCTTTGAGAGGACCCAGTACTTC NA TRBJ2-5 TRBD1 TRBV12-3/TRBV12-4
CASSLGQEPYEQYF TGTGCCAGCAGCTTAGGACAGGAGCCCTACGAGCAGTACTTC few TRBJ2-7 NA TRBV7-2
CSARQGASTEAFF TGCAGTGCTCGACAGGGGGCGTCTACTGAAGCTTTCTTT many TRBJ1-1 TRBD1 TRBV20-1
CASSGTGEVYEQYF TGTGCCAGTAGCGGGACAGGGGAAGTCTACGAGCAGTACTTC many TRBJ2-7 TRBD1 TRBV19
CASSFSEGWTEAFF TGTGCCAGCAGCTTTTCGGAAGGGTGGACTGAAGCCTTCTTT many TRBJ1-1 NA TRBV13
CASSQDLAGNYGYTF TGTGCCAGCAGCCAAGATCTCGCAGGGAACTATGGCTACACCTTC NA TRBJ1-2 NA TRBV4-2
CASSRGQGAEQYF TGTGCCAGCTCTAGGGGGCAGGGGGCCGAGCAGTACTTC many TRBJ2-7 TRBD1 TRBV12-3/TRBV12-4
CASGFNLEERQRSNQPQHF TGTGCTAGTGGTTTCAATTTGGAGGAAAGGCAGAGGAGCAATCAGCCCCAGCATTTT many TRBJ1-5 NA TRBV12-5
CASSSDRGYEKLFF TGCGCCAGCAGCTCGGACAGGGGATATGAAAAACTGTTTTTT NA TRBJ1-4 TRBD1 TRBV5-1
CATSRDLGGPRNTEAFF TGTGCCACCAGCAGAGATCTTGGAGGCCCCCGGAACACTGAAGCTTTCTTT many TRBJ1-1 NA TRBV15
CASSLGTSNQPQHF TGTGCCAGCAGCTTAGGTACAAGCAATCAGCCCCAGCATTTT many TRBJ1-5 NA TRBV7-9
CASSPGTGHTGGEQYF TGTGCCAGCTCACCAGGGACGGGCCACACTGGAGGCGAGCAGTACTTC many TRBJ2-7 NA TRBV18
CAISAMGNTEAFF TGTGCCATCAGCGCCATGGGGAACACTGAAGCTTTCTTT many TRBJ1-1 NA TRBV10-3
CATSDLTGGTDTQYF TGTGCCACCAGTGATTTAACAGGGGGCACAGATACGCAGTATTTT few TRBJ2-3 TRBD1 TRBV24-1
CASRVTSYGYTF TGTGCCAGCAGGGTGACAAGCTATGGTTACACCTTC NA TRBJ1-2 NA TRBV2
CSVEALGGTGGSEQYF TGCAGCGTTGAAGCCCTGGGGGGGACAGGGGGAAGCGAGCAGTACTTC NA TRBJ2-7 TRBD1 TRBV29-1
CASSMSGNGYTF TGTGCCAGTAGTATGTCCGGAAATGGCTACACCTTC many TRBJ1-2 NA TRBV19
CASRRGEREQYF TGTGCCAGCAGAAGAGGGGAAAGGGAGCAGTACTTC many TRBJ2-7 NA TRBV6-2/TRBV6-3
CASSVGQTNIQYF TGTGCCAGCAGCGTGGGACAGACAAACATTCAGTACTTC NA TRBJ2-4 TRBD1 TRBV7-2
CASSPNQAIIPNYGYTF TGTGCCAGCTCACCAAACCAGGCCATAATTCCTAACTATGGCTACACCTTC NA TRBJ1-2 NA TRBV18
CASTRQGDQPQHF TGTGCCAGCACCAGACAGGGAGATCAGCCCCAGCATTTT NA TRBJ1-5 TRBD1 TRBV12-3/TRBV12-4
CASSFYPDTEAFF TGTGCCAGCAGCTTCTATCCGGACACTGAAGCTTTCTTT many TRBJ1-1 NA TRBV7-3
CASSPLEQYEQYF TGTGCCAGCTCACCATTGGAGCAATACGAGCAGTACTTC NA TRBJ2-7 NA TRBV18
CASSGNGPGVGTQYF TGTGCCAGCAGTGGAAACGGACCAGGGGTCGGGACCCAGTACTTC many TRBJ2-5 NA TRBV6-1
CAISESGTGLNQPQHF TGTGCCATCAGTGAGTCAGGGACAGGACTCAATCAGCCCCAGCATTTT NA TRBJ1-5 TRBD1 TRBV10-3
CASSQEKGGGSNQPQHF TGTGCCAGCAGCCAAGAAAAGGGGGGGGGTAGCAATCAGCCCCAGCATTTT NA TRBJ1-5 NA TRBV4-2
CASSYGRTRYEQYF TGTGCCAGCAGTTACGGCAGGACTCGGTACGAGCAGTACTTC many TRBJ2-7 NA TRBV6-5
CASSIGGTVQNTEAFF TGTGCCAGCAGCATAGGAGGGACAGTCCAGAACACTGAAGCTTTCTTT few TRBJ1-1 TRBD1 TRBV3-1
CAISGPGVEAFF TGTGCCATCAGTGGGCCCGGGGTTGAAGCTTTCTTT many TRBJ1-1 NA TRBV10-3